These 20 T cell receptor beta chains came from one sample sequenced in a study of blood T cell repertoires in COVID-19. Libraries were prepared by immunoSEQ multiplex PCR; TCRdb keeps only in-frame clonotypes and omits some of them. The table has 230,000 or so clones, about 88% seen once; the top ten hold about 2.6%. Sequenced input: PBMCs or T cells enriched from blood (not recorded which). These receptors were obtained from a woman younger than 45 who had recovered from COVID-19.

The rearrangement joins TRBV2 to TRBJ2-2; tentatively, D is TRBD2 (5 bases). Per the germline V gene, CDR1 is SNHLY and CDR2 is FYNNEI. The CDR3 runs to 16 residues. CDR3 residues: CGRSTSTGMNTGELFF. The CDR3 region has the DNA TGTGGAAGGTCGACGTCGACCGGGATGAACACCGGGGAGCTGTTTTTT. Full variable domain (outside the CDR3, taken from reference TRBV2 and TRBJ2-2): EPEVTQTPSHQVTQMGQEVILRCVPISNHLYFYWYRQILGQKVEFLVSFYNNEISEKSEIFDDQFSVERPDGSNFTLKIRSTKLEDSAMYFCGRSTSTGMNTGELFFGEGSRLTVL.

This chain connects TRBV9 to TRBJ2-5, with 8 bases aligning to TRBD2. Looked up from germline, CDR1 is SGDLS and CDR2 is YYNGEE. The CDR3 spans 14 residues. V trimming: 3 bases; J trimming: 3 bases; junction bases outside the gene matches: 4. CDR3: CASSETSGEETQYF. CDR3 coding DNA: TGTGCCAGCAGCGAAACTAGCGGTGAAGAGACCCAGTACTTC.

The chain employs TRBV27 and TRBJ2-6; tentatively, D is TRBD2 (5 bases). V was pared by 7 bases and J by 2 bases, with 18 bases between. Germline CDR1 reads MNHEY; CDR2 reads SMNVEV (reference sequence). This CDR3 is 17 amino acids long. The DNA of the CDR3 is TGTGCCAGCACCGAGATGGGAGATGTTGCTGGGGCCAACGTCCTGACTTTC. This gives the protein CASTEMGDVAGANVLTF.

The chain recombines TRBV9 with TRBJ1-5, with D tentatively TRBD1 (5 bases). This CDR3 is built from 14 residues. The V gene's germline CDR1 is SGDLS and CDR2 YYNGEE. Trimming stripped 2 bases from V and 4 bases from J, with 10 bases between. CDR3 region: CASSVGRANQPQHF. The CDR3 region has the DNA TGTGCCAGCAGCGTCGGCAGGGCGAATCAGCCCCAGCATTTT.

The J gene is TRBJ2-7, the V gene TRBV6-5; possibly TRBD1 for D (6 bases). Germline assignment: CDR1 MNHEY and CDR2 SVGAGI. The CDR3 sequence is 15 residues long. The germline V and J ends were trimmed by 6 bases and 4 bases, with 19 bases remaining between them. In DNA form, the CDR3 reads TGTGCCAGCAGGTTACAGGGTCTTTTCCGTTACGAGCAGTACTTC. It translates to CASRLQGLFRYEQYF.

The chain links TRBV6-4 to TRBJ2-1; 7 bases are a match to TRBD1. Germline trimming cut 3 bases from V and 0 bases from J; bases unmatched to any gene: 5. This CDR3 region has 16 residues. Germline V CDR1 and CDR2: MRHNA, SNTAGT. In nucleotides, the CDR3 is TGTGCCAGCAGTGATACCGGGACAGTCTCCTACAATGAGCAGTTCTTC. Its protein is CASSDTGTVSYNEQFF.

This chain's CDR3 is CATSRDRAGNTEAFF. Here the CDR3 DNA reads TGTGCCACCAGCAGAGACAGGGCGGGAAACACTGAAGCTTTCTTT. J is TRBJ1-1 and V is TRBV15; D might be TRBD1 (5 bases). CDR1 and CDR2 (germline): LNHNV, YYDKDF (reference sequence). V lost 0 bases to trimming and J lost 2 bases, with 10 bases between them. The CDR3 covers 15 residues.

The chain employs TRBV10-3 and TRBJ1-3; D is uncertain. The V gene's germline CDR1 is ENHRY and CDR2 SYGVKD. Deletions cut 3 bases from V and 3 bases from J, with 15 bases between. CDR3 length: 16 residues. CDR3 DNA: TGTGCCATCAGTGAACGGGAGGTCTCGGATGGAAACACCATATATTTT. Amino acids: CAISEREVSDGNTIYF.

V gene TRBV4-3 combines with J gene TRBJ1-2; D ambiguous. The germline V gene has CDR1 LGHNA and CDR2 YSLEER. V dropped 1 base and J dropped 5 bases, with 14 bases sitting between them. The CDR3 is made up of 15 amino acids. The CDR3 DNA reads TGCGCCAGCAGCCAAGCCTCCTACGGGGATTATGGCTACACCTTC. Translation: CASSQASYGDYGYTF.

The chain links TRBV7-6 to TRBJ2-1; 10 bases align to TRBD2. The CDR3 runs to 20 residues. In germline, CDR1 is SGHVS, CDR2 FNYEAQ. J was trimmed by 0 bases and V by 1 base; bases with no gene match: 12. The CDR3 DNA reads TGTGCCAGCAGCTTAGGAGGGTATTCTGGACTAGCGGACTCCTACAATGAGCAGTTCTTC. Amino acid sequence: CASSLGGYSGLADSYNEQFF.

The CDR3 loop is CASSLWDRGTEAFF. In DNA form, the CDR3 reads TGTGCCAGCAGCTTGTGGGACAGGGGCACTGAAGCTTTCTTT. The genes are TRBV5-5 and TRBJ1-1; 10 nucleotides match TRBD1. CDR3 length: 14 amino acids. V lost 1 base, J lost 4 bases, and 1 base stayed unmatched. Germline CDR1 reads SGHKS; CDR2 reads YYEKEE (reference sequence).

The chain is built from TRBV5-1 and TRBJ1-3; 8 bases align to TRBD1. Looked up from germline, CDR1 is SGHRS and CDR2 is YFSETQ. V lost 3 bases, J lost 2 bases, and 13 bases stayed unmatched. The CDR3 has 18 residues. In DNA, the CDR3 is TGCGCCAGCAGCTCTCAGGGGGCGCGTGATGACGCTGGAAACACCATATATTTT. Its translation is CASSSQGARDDAGNTIYF.

The CDR3 reads CASRKAGYEQYF. The CDR3 DNA sequence: TGTGCCAGCAGAAAAGCGGGGTACGAGCAGTACTTC. The chain recombines TRBV7-9 with TRBJ2-7, with 7 bases aligning to TRBD2. Germline values: CDR1 SEHNR, CDR2 FQNEAQ (reference sequence). This CDR3 is built from 12 residues. The J segment lost 4 bases and the V segment lost 6 bases, leaving 3 bases of the junction unmatched.

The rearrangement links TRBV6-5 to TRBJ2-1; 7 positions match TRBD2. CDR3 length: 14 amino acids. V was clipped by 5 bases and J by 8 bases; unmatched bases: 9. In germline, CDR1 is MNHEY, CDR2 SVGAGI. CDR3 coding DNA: TGTGCCAGCAGTCCCTTGGCGGGGGAGGATGAGCAGTTCTTC. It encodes CASSPLAGEDEQFF.

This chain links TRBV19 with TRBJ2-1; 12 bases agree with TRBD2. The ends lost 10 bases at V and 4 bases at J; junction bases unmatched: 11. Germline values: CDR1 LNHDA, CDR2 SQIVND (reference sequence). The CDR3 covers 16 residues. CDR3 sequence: CATDQSLAGGYNEQFF. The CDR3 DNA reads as TGTGCCACCGACCAATCCCTAGCGGGGGGGTACAATGAGCAGTTCTTC. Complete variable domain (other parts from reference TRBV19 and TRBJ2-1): DGGITQSPKYLFRKEGQNVTLSCEQNLNHDAMYWYRQDPGQGLRLIYYSQIVNDFQKGDIAEGYSVSREKKESFPLTVTSAQKNPTAFYLCATDQSLAGGYNEQFFGPGTRLTVL.

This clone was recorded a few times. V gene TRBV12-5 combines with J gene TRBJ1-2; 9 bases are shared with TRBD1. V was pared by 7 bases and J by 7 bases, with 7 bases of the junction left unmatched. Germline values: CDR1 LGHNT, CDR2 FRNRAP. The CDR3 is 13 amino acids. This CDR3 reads CASDPDRGGGYTF. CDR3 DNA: TGTGCTAGTGATCCGGACAGGGGAGGTGGCTACACCTTC.

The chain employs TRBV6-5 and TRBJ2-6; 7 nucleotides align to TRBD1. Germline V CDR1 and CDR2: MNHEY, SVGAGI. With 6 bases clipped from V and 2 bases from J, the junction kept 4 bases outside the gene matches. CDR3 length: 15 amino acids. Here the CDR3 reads CASRGDRAGANVLTF. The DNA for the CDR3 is TGTGCCAGCAGAGGCGACAGGGCTGGGGCCAACGTCCTGACTTTC.

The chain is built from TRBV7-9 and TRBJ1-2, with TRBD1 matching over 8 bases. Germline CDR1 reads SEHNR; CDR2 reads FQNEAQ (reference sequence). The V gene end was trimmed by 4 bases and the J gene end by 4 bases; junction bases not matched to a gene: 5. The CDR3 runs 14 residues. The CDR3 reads CASSSPGQAYGYTF. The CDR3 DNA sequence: TGTGCCAGCAGCTCCCCGGGACAGGCCTATGGCTACACCTTC.

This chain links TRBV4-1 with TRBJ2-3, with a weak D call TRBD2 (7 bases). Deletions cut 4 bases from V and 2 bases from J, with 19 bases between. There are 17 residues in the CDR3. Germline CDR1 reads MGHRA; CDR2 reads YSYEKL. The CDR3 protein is CASSRTGGRGNTDTQYF. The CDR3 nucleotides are TGCGCCAGCAGCCGGACCGGGGGGCGGGGCAACACAGATACGCAGTATTTT.

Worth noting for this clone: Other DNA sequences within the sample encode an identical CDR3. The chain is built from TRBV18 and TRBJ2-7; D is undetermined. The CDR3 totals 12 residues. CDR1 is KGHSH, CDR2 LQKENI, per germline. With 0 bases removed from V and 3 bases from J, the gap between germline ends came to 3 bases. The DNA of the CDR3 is TGTGCCAGCTCACCACCGAGCTACGAGCAGTACTTC. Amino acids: CASSPPSYEQYF.